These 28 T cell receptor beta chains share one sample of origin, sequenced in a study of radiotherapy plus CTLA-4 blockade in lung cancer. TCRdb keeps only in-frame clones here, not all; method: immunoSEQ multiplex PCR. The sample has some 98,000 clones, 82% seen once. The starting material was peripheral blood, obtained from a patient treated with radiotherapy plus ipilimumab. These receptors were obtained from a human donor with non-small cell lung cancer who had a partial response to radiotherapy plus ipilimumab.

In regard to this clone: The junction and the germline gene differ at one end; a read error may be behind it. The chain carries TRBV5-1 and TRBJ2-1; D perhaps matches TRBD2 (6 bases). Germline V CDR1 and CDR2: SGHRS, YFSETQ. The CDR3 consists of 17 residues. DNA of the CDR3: TGCGCCAGCAGATTGGGCCTAGCGCCCAGCTCCTACAATGAGCAGTTCTTC. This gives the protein CASRLGLAPSSYNEQFF.

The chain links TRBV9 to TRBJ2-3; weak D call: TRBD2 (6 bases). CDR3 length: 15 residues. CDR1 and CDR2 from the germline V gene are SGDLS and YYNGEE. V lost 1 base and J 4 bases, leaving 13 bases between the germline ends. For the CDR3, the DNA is TGTGCCAGCAGCGTAAGGAGGCGGGACGCAGATACGCAGTATTTT. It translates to CASSVRRRDADTQYF.

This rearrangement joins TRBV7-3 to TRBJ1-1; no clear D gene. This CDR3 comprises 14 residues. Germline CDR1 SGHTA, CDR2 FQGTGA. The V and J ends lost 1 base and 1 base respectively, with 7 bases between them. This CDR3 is CASSLSGRNTEAFF. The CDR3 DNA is TGTGCCAGCAGCTTAAGCGGCAGGAACACTGAAGCTTTCTTT.

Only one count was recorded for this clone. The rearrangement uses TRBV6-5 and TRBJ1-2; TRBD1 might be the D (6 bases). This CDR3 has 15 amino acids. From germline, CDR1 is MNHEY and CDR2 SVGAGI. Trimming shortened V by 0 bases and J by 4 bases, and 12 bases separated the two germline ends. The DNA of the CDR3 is TGTGCCAGCAGTTACTCTTCAGGGGCCGGCTATGGCTACACCTTC. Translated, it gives CASSYSSGAGYGYTF.

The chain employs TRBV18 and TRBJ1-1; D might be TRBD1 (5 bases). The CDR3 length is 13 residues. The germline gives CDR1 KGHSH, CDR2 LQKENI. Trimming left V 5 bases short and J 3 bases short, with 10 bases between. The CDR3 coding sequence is TGTGCCAGCTCATCGGACATCCACACTGAAGCTTTCTTT. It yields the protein CASSSDIHTEAFF.

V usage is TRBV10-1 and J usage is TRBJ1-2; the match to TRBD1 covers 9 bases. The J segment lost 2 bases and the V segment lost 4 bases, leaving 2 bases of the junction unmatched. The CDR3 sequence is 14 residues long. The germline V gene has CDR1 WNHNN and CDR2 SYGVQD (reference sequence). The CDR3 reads CASSGGQGNYGYTF. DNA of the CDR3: TGCGCCAGCAGTGGGGGACAGGGAAACTATGGCTACACCTTC.

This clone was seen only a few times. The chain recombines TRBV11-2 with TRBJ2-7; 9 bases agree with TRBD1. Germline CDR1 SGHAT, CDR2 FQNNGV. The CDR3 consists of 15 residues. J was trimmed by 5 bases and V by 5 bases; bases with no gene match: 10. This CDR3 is CASSISGQGNDEQYF. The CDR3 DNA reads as TGTGCCAGCAGCATTTCTGGACAGGGGAATGACGAGCAGTACTTC.

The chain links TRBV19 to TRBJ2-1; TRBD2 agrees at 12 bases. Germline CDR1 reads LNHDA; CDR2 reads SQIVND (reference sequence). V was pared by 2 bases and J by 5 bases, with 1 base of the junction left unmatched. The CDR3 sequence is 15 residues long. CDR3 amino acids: CASSITSGRNNEQFF. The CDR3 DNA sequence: TGTGCCAGTAGTATAACTAGCGGGAGGAACAATGAGCAGTTCTTC. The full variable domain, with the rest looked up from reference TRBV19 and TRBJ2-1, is DGGITQSPKYLFRKEGQNVTLSCEQNLNHDAMYWYRQDPGQGLRLIYYSQIVNDFQKGDIAEGYSVSREKKESFPLTVTSAQKNPTAFYLCASSITSGRNNEQFFGPGTRLTVL.

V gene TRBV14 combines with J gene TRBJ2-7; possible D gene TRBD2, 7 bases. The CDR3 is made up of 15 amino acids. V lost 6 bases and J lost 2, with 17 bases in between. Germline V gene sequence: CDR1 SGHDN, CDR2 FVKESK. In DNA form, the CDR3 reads TGTGCCAGCAGTCGAAGTAGGGGGAGGGCCTACGAGCAGTACTTC. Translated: CASSRSRGRAYEQYF. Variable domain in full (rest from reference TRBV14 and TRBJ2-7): EAGVTQFPSHSVIEKGQTVTLRCDPISGHDNLYWYRRVMGKEIKFLLHFVKESKQDESGMPNNRFLAERTGGTYSTLKVQPAELEDSGVYFCASSRSRGRAYEQYFGPGTRLTVT.

The CDR3 coding sequence is TGTGCCAGCTCAGGACAGGGGGCGGAAGCTTTCTTT. The encoded protein is CASSGQGAEAFF. The genes are TRBV18 and TRBJ1-1; the match to TRBD1 covers 11 bases. J lost 8 bases, V lost 5 bases, and 1 base had no gene match. Germline lookup yields CDR1 KGHSH and CDR2 LQKENI. This CDR3 contains 12 residues. The complete variable domain, with remaining parts taken from reference TRBV18 and TRBJ1-1, reads NAGVMQNPRHLVRRRGQEARLRCSPMKGHSHVYWYRQLPEEGLKFMVYLQKENIIDESGMPKERFSAEFPKEGPSILRIQQVVRGDSAAYFCASSGQGAEAFFGQGTRLTVV.

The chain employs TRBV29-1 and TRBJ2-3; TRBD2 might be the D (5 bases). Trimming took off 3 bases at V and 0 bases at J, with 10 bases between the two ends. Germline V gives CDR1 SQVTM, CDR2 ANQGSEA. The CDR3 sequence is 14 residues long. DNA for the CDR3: TGCAGCGTTGATGGAGGAACTAGCACAGATACGCAGTATTTT. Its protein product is CSVDGGTSTDTQYF.

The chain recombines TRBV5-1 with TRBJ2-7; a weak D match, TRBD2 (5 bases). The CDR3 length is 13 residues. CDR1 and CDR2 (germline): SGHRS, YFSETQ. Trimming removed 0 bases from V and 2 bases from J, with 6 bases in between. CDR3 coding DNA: TGCGCCAGCAGCTTGGGAGGGACCTACGAGCAGTACTTC. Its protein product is CASSLGGTYEQYF.

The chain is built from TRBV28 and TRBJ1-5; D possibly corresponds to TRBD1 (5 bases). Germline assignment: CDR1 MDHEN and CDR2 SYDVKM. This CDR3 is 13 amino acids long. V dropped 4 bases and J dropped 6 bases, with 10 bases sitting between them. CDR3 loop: CASSSSQGQPQHF. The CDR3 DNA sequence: TGTGCCAGCAGTTCCAGCCAGGGTCAGCCCCAGCATTTT.

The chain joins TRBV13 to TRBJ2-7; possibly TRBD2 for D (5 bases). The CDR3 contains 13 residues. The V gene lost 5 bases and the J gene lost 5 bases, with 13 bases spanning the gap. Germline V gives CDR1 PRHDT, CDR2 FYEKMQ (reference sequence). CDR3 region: CASSHRLRDEQYF. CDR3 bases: TGTGCCAGCAGCCACAGACTACGGGACGAGCAGTACTTC. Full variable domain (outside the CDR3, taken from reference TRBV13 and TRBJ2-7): AAGVIQSPRHLIKEKRETATLKCYPIPRHDTVYWYQQGPGQDPQFLISFYEKMQSDKGSIPDRFSAQQFSDYHSELNMSSLELGDSALYFCASSHRLRDEQYFGPGTRLTVT.

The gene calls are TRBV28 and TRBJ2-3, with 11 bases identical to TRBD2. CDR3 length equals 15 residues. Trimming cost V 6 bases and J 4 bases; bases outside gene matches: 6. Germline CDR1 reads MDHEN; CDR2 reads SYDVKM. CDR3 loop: CASSFSGRASDTQYF. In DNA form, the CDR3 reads TGTGCCAGCAGCTTTAGCGGGAGGGCCTCAGATACGCAGTATTTT.

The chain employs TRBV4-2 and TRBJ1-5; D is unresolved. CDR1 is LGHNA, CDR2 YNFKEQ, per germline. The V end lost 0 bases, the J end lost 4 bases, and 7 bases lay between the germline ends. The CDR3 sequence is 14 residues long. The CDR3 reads CASSQEEGNQPQHF. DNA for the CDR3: TGTGCCAGCAGCCAAGAAGAGGGAAATCAGCCCCAGCATTTT.

The CDR3 sequence is CASSLTGATNEKLFF. In nucleotides, the CDR3 is TGTGCCAGCAGTTTAACGGGTGCAACTAATGAAAAACTGTTTTTT. J is TRBJ1-4 and V is TRBV28; D unclear. V lost 2 bases and J 0 bases, leaving 7 bases between the germline ends. The germline CDR1 and CDR2 sequences are MDHEN and SYDVKM. CDR3 length: 15 amino acids.

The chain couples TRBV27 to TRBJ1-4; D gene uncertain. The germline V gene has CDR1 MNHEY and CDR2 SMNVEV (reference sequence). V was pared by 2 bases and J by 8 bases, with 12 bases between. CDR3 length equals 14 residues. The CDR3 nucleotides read TGTGCCAGCAGTTTAGACGGGTATAAAGAAAAACTGTTTTTT. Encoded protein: CASSLDGYKEKLFF.

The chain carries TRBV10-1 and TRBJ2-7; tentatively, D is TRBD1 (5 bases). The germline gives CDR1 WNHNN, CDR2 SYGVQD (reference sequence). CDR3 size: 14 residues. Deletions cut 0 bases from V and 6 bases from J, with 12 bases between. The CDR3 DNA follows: TGCGCCAGCAGTGAGTCGGCAGGGAAAGGCGAGCAGTACTTC. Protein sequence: CASSESAGKGEQYF.

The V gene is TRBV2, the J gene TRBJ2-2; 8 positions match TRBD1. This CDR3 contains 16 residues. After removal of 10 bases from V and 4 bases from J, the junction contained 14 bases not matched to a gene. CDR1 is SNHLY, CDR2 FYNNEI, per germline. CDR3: CANSETDRGGTGELFF. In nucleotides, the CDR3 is TGTGCCAATTCGGAGACCGACAGGGGAGGCACCGGGGAGCTGTTTTTT.

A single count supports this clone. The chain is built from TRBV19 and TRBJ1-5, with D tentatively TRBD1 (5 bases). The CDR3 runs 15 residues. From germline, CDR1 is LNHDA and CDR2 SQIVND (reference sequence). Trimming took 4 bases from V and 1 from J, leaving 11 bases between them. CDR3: CASSTLEGSNQPQHF. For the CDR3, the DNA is TGTGCCAGTAGTACACTGGAGGGGAGCAATCAGCCCCAGCATTTT.

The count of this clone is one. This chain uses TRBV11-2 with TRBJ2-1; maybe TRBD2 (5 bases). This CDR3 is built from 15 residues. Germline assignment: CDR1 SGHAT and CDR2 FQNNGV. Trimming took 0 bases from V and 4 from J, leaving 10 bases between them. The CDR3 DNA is TGTGCCAGCAGCTTAGAAGAGGGAGCTTACAATGAGCAGTTCTTC. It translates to CASSLEEGAYNEQFF.

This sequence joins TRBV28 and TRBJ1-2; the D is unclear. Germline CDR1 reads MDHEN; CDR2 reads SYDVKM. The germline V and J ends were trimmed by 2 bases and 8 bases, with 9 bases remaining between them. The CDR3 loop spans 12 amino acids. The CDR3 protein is CASSLARGGYTF. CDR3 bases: TGTGCCAGCAGTTTAGCCAGAGGGGGCTACACCTTC.

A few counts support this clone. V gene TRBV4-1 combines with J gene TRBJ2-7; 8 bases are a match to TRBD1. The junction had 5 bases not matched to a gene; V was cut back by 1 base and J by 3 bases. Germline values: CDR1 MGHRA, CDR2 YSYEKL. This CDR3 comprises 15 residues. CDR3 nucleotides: TGCGCCAGCAGCCAAGGGACAGGGCAATTCTACGAGCAGTACTTC. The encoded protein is CASSQGTGQFYEQYF.

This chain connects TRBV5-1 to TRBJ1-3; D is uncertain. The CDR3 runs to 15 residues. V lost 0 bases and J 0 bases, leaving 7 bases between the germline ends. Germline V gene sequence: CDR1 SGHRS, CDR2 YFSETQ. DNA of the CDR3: TGCGCCAGCAGCTTGGAGCCCAACTCTGGAAACACCATATATTTT. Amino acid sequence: CASSLEPNSGNTIYF.

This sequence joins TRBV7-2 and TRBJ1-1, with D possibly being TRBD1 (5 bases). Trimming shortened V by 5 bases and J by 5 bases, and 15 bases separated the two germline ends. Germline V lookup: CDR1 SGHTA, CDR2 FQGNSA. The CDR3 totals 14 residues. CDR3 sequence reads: CASSPSWGDTEAFF. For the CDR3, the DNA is TGTGCCAGCAGCCCCAGCTGGGGGGATACTGAAGCTTTCTTT.

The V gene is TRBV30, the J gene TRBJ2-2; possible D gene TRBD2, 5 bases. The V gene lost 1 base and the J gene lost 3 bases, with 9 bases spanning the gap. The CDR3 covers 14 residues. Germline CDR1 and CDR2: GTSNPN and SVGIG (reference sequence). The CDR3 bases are TGTGCCTGGAGTGGGGGAGTTTACACCGGGGAGCTGTTTTTT. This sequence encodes CAWSGGVYTGELFF.

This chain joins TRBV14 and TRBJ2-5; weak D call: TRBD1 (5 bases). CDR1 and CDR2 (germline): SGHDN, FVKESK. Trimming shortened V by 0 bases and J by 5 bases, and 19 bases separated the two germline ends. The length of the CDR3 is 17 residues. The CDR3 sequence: CASSQDRRARTHETQYF. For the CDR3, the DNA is TGTGCCAGCAGCCAAGATCGTAGGGCCCGGACACACGAGACCCAGTACTTC.